Below are 16 T cell receptor beta chains sequenced from a single sample in a study of metastatic and nonmetastatic thyroid tumors (dated by TCRdb to 2020 to 2022). Preparation of the library involved PCR. Sequencing used an Illumina HiSeq 4000. TCRdb trimmed the raw reads at Q25, called clones with MiXCR and kept productive beta chains. The sample profile shows some 93,000 clones; approximately 11% of them were found once. Over 9% of the sample lies in the top ten. Before undergoing thyroid surgery, none of the patients had been given any kind of treatment. Sequences were obtained from blood. The receptors come from a female donor with papillary thyroid cancer or a benign thyroid nodule (not recorded which). Some clones in this sample may be carry-over from other donors' samples.

This clone was observed a few times. The chain recombines TRBV7-6 with TRBJ1-1; 9 bases are shared with TRBD1. Germline V gene lookup returns CDR1 SGHVS and CDR2 FNYEAQ. There are 17 residues in the CDR3. Trimming at V came to 5 bases and at J to 6 bases, leaving 16 bases not matched to a gene. The CDR3 nucleotides read TGTGCCAGCAGCGCCCGGAGTACGGGACAGGGATACCCTGAAGCTTTCTTT. Translating it yields CASSARSTGQGYPEAFF.

This clone has a count of ten or more. This chain joins TRBV25-1 and TRBJ2-7, with D uncertain. The CDR3 loop spans 14 amino acids. V lost 5 bases to trimming and J lost 2 bases, with 13 bases between them. Germline CDR1 is MGHDK and CDR2 is SYGVNS. This CDR3 reads CASSTDLVPYEQYF. The CDR3 DNA reads as TGTGCCAGCAGTACGGACCTCGTACCCTACGAGCAGTACTTC.

The table lists this clone with many counts. CDR3 in amino acids: CASSSAYQETQYF. Written as DNA, the CDR3 is TGTGCCAGCAGCTCGGCGTACCAAGAGACCCAGTACTTC. The V call is TRBV5-5, the J call TRBJ2-5; the D is unclear. CDR1 and CDR2 from the germline V gene are SGHKS and YYEKEE (reference sequence). The CDR3 has 13 residues. V was clipped by 3 bases and J by 0 bases, with 6 bases between them.

The chain employs TRBV7-9 and TRBJ1-1, with 10 positions matching TRBD1. The CDR3 has 15 residues. V was pared by 8 bases and J by 0 bases, with 6 bases of the junction left unmatched. The germline V gene has CDR1 SEHNR and CDR2 FQNEAQ (reference sequence). CDR3 sequence: CASLWDRGMNTEAFF. As DNA, the CDR3 is TGTGCCAGCCTGTGGGACAGGGGTATGAACACTGAAGCTTTCTTT.

This clone was picked up a small number of times. The CDR3 sequence is CASNVGGRRWLNTEAFF. For the CDR3, the DNA is TGTGCCAGTAATGTGGGGGGACGAAGATGGTTGAACACTGAAGCTTTCTTT. J is TRBJ1-1 and V is TRBV12-3 or TRBV12-4; possibly TRBD1 for D (5 bases). The V end lost 9 bases, the J end lost 0 bases, and 23 bases lay between the germline ends. The CDR3 covers 17 residues.

This clone was observed at least ten times. This chain connects TRBV29-1 to TRBJ2-5, with D possibly TRBD2 on 6 matching bases. The length of the CDR3 is 13 residues. V gave up 4 bases and J gave up 7 bases, with 16 bases separating them. Per germline, CDR1 SQVTM and CDR2 ANQGSEA. CDR3 DNA sequence: TGCAGCGTTGTTAGCGGTCCCGGGGGGACCCAGTACTTC. Protein: CSVVSGPGGTQYF. The full variable domain, rest sourced from reference TRBV29-1 and TRBJ2-5, is SAVISQKPSRDICQRGTSLTIQCQVDSQVTMMFWYRQQPGQSLTLIATANQGSEATYESGFVIDKFPISRPNLTFSTLTVSNMSPEDSSIYLCSVVSGPGGTQYFGPGTRLLVL.

This clone was counted at least ten times. CDR3 sequence (DNA): TGTGCCAGTAGTAAGAACCGACAGGGGGCGGACACTGAAGCTTTCTTT. This translates into CASSKNRQGADTEAFF. V usage is TRBV19 and J usage is TRBJ1-1; 10 bases align to TRBD1. Unmatched junction bases numbered 8, after V lost 4 bases and J lost 3 bases. The CDR3 consists of 16 residues. Per germline, CDR1 LNHDA and CDR2 SQIVND (reference sequence). Variable domain in full (rest from reference TRBV19 and TRBJ1-1): DGGITQSPKYLFRKEGQNVTLSCEQNLNHDAMYWYRQDPGQGLRLIYYSQIVNDFQKGDIAEGYSVSREKKESFPLTVTSAQKNPTAFYLCASSKNRQGADTEAFFGQGTRLTVV.

CDR3 region: CASSDRQAYEQYF. CDR3 nucleotide sequence: TGTGCCAGCAGCGACCGACAGGCCTACGAGCAGTACTTC. The chain couples TRBV2 to TRBJ2-7, with D perhaps TRBD1 (6 bases). The CDR3 is made up of 13 amino acids. In germline, CDR1 is SNHLY, CDR2 FYNNEI. V was clipped by 6 bases and J by 2 bases, with 11 bases between them.

This clone was recorded many times. The chain carries TRBV28 and TRBJ1-1, with D unclear. Deletions cut 6 bases from V and 0 bases from J, with 8 bases between. The CDR3 extends over 13 amino acids. From germline, CDR1 is MDHEN and CDR2 SYDVKM. CDR3 DNA: TGTGCCAGCAGGGCAAATATGAACACTGAAGCTTTCTTT. This translates into CASRANMNTEAFF.

This clone has a handful of counts. The V gene is TRBV28, the J gene TRBJ2-7; D might be TRBD1 (6 bases). Trimming took 5 bases from V and 2 from J, leaving 13 bases between them. This CDR3 is 14 amino acids long. Germline V gene data show CDR1 as MDHEN and CDR2 as SYDVKM. The DNA for the CDR3 is TGTGCCAGCAGTCCGCCGGGACACCCCTACGAGCAGTACTTC. Translated, it gives CASSPPGHPYEQYF.

This clone was seen at least ten times. The V gene is TRBV7-2, the J gene TRBJ2-7; TRBD2 might be the D (5 bases). The CDR3 length is 14 residues. CDR1 SGHTA and CDR2 FQGNSA come from the germline V gene. Trimming left V 0 bases short and J 7 bases short, with 13 bases between. The CDR3 DNA is TGTGCCAGCAGCTTAGCGGGAACATCGGGAGAGCAGTACTTC. Translated: CASSLAGTSGEQYF.

Many counts were recorded for this clone. This chain uses TRBV20-1 with TRBJ1-2; TRBD1 matches 8 bases. The CDR3 spans 17 residues. From germline, CDR1 is DFQATT and CDR2 SNEGSKA (reference sequence). Trimming removed 3 bases from V and 14 bases from J; junction bases left unmatched: 26. As DNA, the CDR3 is TGCAGTGCTAGCACGACAGGGGCGAAGAGGCGCGGCTACACCTTAACCTTC. Its protein is CSASTTGAKRRGYTLTF.

This clone was seen a handful of times. The gene calls are TRBV4-1 and TRBJ2-4; 9 bases match TRBD1. Trimming removed 1 base from V and 7 bases from J; junction bases left unmatched: 5. The germline CDR1 and CDR2 sequences are MGHRA and YSYEKL. The CDR3 extends over 15 amino acids. This CDR3 reads CASSQGTGVWNIQYF. The CDR3 nucleotides are TGCGCCAGCAGCCAAGGGACAGGGGTGTGGAACATTCAGTACTTC.

This clone was seen at least ten times. The chain recombines TRBV6-2 or TRBV6-3 with TRBJ1-1; 7 nucleotides agree with TRBD1. The CDR3 loop spans 13 amino acids. Germline V lookup: CDR1 MNHEY, CDR2 SVGEGT. The J segment lost 2 bases and the V segment lost 7 bases, leaving 4 bases of the junction unmatched. CDR3 amino acids: CASTGQANTEAFF. For the CDR3, the DNA is TGTGCCAGCACCGGACAGGCAAACACTGAAGCTTTCTTT.

Regarding this clone: Here the CDR3 omits its conserved ending phenylalanine or tryptophan, so a read error is the likely source. The chain's CDR3 is CASSWVGTSGSYEQYL. For the CDR3, the DNA is TGTGCCAGCAGCTGGGTTGGGACTAGCGGTTCCTACGAGCAGTACTTA. The chain couples TRBV11-2 to TRBJ2-7; 11 bases agree with TRBD2. Germline V gene sequence: CDR1 SGHAT, CDR2 FQNNGV. The CDR3 contains 16 residues. V lost 4 bases, J lost 1 base, and 6 bases stayed unmatched.

This clone was seen ten or more times. The chain employs TRBV20-1 and TRBJ2-5; 10 bases are shared with TRBD2. The CDR3 covers 14 residues. Losses at the gene ends were 5 bases for V and 4 bases for J; bases not matched to a gene: 7. The germline V gene encodes CDR1 DFQATT and CDR2 SNEGSKA (reference sequence). The CDR3 spells CSAPPIAGGETQYF. CDR3 sequence (DNA): TGCAGTGCTCCTCCAATAGCGGGGGGAGAGACCCAGTACTTC.